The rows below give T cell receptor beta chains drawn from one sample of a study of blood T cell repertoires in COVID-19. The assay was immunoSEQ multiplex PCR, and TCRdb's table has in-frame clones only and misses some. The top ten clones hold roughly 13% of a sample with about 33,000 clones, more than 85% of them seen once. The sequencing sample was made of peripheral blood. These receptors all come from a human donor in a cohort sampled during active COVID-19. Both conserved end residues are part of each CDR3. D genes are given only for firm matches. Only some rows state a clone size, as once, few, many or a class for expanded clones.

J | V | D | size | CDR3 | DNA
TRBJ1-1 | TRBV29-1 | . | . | CSVARDTEAFF | TGCAGCGTTGCCAGGGACACTGAAGCTTTCTTT
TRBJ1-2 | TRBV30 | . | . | CAWSAQGLGYGYTF | TGTGCCTGGAGTGCTCAGGGGCTCGGCTATGGCTACACCTTC
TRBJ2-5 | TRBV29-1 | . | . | CSELLEETQYF | TGCAGCGAACTATTGGAAGAGACCCAGTACTTC
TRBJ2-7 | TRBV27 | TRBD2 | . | CASTLWAGGPGEQYF | TGTGCCAGCACCTTATGGGCGGGAGGGCCCGGCGAGCAGTACTTC
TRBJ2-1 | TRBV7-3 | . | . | CASSLIAANEQFF | TGTGCCAGCAGCTTAATAGCGGCCAATGAGCAGTTCTTC
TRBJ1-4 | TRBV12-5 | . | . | CAKPANSQGLGNEKLFF | TGTGCTAAGCCGGCGAACAGTCAGGGCCTGGGAAACGAAAAACTGTTTTTT
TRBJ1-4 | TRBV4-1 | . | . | CASSPWQGETEKLFF | TGCGCCAGCAGCCCTTGGCAGGGCGAAACTGAAAAACTGTTTTTT
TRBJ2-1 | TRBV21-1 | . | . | CASSKPAGGPSRSSYNEQFF | TGTGCCAGCAGCAAACCGGCAGGGGGCCCATCCCGGAGCTCCTACAATGAGCAGTTCTTC
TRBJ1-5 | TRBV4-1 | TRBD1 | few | CASSSTRDRGPNQPQHF | TGCGCCAGCAGCTCGACCCGGGACAGGGGCCCCAATCAGCCCCAGCATTTT
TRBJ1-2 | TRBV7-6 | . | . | CASSLGEGDYGYTF | TGTGCCAGCAGCTTAGGGGAGGGAGACTATGGCTACACCTTC
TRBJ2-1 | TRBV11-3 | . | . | CASSLGANNEQFF | TGTGCCAGCAGCTTAGGGGCTAACAATGAGCAGTTCTTC
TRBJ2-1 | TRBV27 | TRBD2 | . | CASRDSGSGNEQFF | TGTGCCAGCAGGGATAGCGGGAGCGGTAATGAGCAGTTCTTC
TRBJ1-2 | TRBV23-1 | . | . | CASSQSETRRFNYGYTF | TGCGCCAGCAGTCAATCGGAGACGCGGCGGTTTAACTATGGCTACACCTTC
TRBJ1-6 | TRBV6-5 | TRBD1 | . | CASTRRGRGDSPLHF | TGTGCCAGCACCCGCAGGGGGCGCGGAGATTCACCCCTCCACTTT
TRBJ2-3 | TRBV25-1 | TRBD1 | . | CAGARGRIDTQYF | TGTGCTGGTGCCAGGGGGCGGATAGATACGCAGTATTTT
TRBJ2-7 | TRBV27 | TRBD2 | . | CASSSWTSGSQYF | TGTGCCAGCAGTTCCTGGACTAGCGGGAGCCAGTACTTC
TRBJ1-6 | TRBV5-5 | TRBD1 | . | CASSPQGPGGYSPLHF | TGTGCCAGCAGCCCACAAGGGCCAGGGGGCTATTCACCCCTCCACTTT
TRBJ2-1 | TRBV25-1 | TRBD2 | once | CASSEYGGGRHNEQFF | TGTGCCAGCAGTGAATACGGGGGGGGCCGACACAATGAGCAGTTCTTC
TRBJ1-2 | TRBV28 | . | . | CASSINYGYTF | TGTGCCAGCAGCATTAACTATGGCTACACCTTC
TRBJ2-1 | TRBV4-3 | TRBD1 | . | CASSQGPGQGSYNEQFF | TGCGCCAGCAGCCAGGGACCGGGACAGGGCTCCTACAATGAGCAGTTCTTC
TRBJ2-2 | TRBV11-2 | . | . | CASSYASGVRTGELFF | TGTGCCAGCAGCTATGCCTCGGGAGTGAGGACCGGGGAGCTGTTTTTT
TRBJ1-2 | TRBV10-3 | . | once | CATGGELSYGYTF | TGTGCCACCGGGGGGGAGCTATCCTATGGCTACACCTTC
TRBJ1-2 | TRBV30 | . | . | CAWSVTPNYGYTF | TGTGCCTGGAGTGTAACTCCTAACTATGGCTACACCTTC
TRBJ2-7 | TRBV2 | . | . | CASRSAYEQYF | TGTGCCAGCCGTAGCGCGTACGAGCAGTACTTC
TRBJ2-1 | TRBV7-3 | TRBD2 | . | CASSNSGTSGRAEQFF | TGTGCCAGCAGCAACTCCGGGACTAGCGGGAGGGCCGAGCAGTTCTTC
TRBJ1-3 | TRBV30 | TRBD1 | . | CAWRDRYSGNTIYF | TGTGCCTGGCGGGACAGATACTCTGGAAACACCATATATTTT
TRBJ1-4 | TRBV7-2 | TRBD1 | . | CASSPRQGHPTNEKLFF | TGTGCCAGCAGCCCCCGACAGGGGCACCCAACTAATGAAAAACTGTTTTTT
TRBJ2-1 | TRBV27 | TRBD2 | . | CASSPGTSGRGGAYNEQFF | TGTGCCAGCAGTCCCGGGACTAGCGGGAGGGGAGGGGCCTACAATGAGCAGTTCTTC
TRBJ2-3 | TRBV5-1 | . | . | CASSLGGRPTDTQYF | TGCGCCAGCAGCTTGGGAGGGAGGCCCACAGATACGCAGTATTTT
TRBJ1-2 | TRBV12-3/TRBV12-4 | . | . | CASSPASGYGYTF | TGTGCCAGCAGTCCTGCTTCGGGATACGGCTACACCTTC
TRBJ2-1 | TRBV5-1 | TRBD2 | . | CASSPKPTSGYNEQFF | TGCGCCAGCAGCCCCAAGCCCACTAGCGGCTACAATGAGCAGTTCTTC
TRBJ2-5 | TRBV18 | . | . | CASIQGLGETQYF | TGTGCCAGCATTCAGGGGCTGGGGGAGACCCAGTACTTC
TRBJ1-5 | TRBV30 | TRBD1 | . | CAWSGTGKQPQHF | TGTGCCTGGAGTGGGACAGGGAAACAGCCCCAGCATTTT
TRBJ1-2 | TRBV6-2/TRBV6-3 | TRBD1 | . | CASIPGGLEHGYTF | TGTGCCAGCATCCCAGGGGGATTGGAACATGGCTACACCTTC
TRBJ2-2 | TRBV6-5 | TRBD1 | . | CASSWGQSNTGELFF | TGTGCCAGCAGCTGGGGACAGTCGAACACCGGGGAGCTGTTTTTT
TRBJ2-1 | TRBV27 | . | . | CASSTLWESSYNEQFF | TGTGCCAGCAGTACACTTTGGGAGAGCTCCTACAATGAGCAGTTCTTC
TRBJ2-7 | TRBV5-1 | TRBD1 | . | CASSIGDRGMGEQYF | TGCGCCAGCAGCATAGGGGACAGGGGTATGGGCGAGCAGTACTTC
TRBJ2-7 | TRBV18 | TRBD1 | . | CASSGDRGYEQYF | TGTGCCAGCTCAGGGGACAGGGGCTACGAGCAGTACTTC
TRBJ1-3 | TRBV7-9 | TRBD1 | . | CASSPRDRETSGNTIYF | TGTGCCAGCAGCCCCCGGGACAGGGAGACCTCTGGAAACACCATATATTTT
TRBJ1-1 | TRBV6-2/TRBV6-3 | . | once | CASSPGGAEAFF | TGTGCCAGCAGCCCGGGGGGGGCTGAAGCTTTCTTT
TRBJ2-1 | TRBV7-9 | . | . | CASSLSSSPRGYNEQFF | TGTGCCAGCAGCTTATCCAGCTCACCCAGGGGCTACAATGAGCAGTTCTTC
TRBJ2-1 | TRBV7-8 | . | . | CASSFGPLKQDEQFF | TGTGCCAGCAGCTTCGGGCCCTTAAAACAGGATGAGCAGTTCTTC
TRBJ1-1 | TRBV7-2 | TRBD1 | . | CASSLAGTANTEAFF | TGTGCCAGCAGCTTAGCCGGGACAGCAAACACTGAAGCTTTCTTT
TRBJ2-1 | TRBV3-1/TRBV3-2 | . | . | CASSRTEGPNEQFF | TGTGCCAGCAGCCGGACAGAGGGGCCCAATGAGCAGTTCTTC
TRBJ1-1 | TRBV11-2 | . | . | CASSPTQGVGIEAFF | TGTGCCAGCAGCCCGACACAGGGAGTAGGGATTGAAGCTTTCTTT
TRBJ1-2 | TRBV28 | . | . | CASSTSQRIDYGYTF | TGTGCCAGCAGTACTTCCCAGCGGATTGACTATGGCTACACCTTC
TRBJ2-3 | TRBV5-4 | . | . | CASSLSGLNDHTQYF | TGTGCCAGCAGCTTGTCGGGACTGAACGACCATACGCAGTATTTT
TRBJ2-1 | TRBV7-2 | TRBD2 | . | CASSWILAEGGNEQFF | TGTGCCAGCAGCTGGATACTAGCGGAGGGGGGGAATGAGCAGTTCTTC
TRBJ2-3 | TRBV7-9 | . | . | CASSLVRGGDTQYF | TGTGCCAGCAGCTTAGTCCGAGGCGGGGATACGCAGTATTTT
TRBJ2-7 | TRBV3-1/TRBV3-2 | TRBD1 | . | CASSLIPGQGYEQYF | TGTGCCAGCAGCCTAATACCGGGACAGGGTTACGAGCAGTACTTC
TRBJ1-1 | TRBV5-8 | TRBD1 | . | CASSRFIGTANTEAFF | TGTGCCAGCAGCCGATTTATTGGGACAGCAAACACTGAAGCTTTCTTT
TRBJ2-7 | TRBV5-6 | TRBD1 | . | CASSREPGTGGLSSYEQYF | TGTGCCAGCAGCCGTGAACCCGGGACAGGGGGGCTGAGCTCCTACGAGCAGTACTTC
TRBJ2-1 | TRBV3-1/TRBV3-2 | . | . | CASSQRAGDPRNEQFF | TGTGCCAGCAGCCAAAGGGCAGGGGACCCAAGAAATGAGCAGTTCTTC
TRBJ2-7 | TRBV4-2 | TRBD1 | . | CASSQDWPGGVYEQYF | TGTGCCAGCAGCCAAGATTGGCCAGGGGGCGTCTACGAGCAGTACTTC
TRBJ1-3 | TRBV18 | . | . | CASSPRGGAGNTIYF | TGTGCCAGCTCACCAAGGGGGGGAGCTGGAAACACCATATATTTT